Listed here are 19 T cell receptor beta chains from one sample, sequenced in a study of T cell repertoires in cytomegalovirus infection. TCRdb reanalysed the reads using MiXCR and keeps one entry per CDR3 protein. The repertoire has about 320,000 distinct CDR3 sequences, 9.5% of them found once; the top ten carry over 3.5%. The material sequenced was PBMCs. Receptor source: a human donor in good health (CMV status not recorded). Some clones in this sample may be carry-over from other donors' samples.

This clonotype was detected only a few times. The chain is built from TRBV7-2 and TRBJ2-4; possibly TRBD2 for D (6 bases). The CDR3 has 13 residues. Trimming took 2 bases from V and 13 from J, leaving 15 bases between them. Germline CDR1 SGHTA, CDR2 FQGNSA. CDR3 nucleotide sequence: TGTGCCAGCAGCTTAAACCAGGAGGGGCGACAGTACTTC. Amino acids: CASSLNQEGRQYF.

This clonotype was observed a handful of times. The V call is TRBV7-2, the J call TRBJ2-5; D may be TRBD2 (5 bases). Trimming removed 5 bases from V and 2 bases from J, with 18 bases in between. Germline CDR1 and CDR2: SGHTA and FQGNSA. The CDR3 totals 16 residues. In DNA, the CDR3 is TGTGCCAGCAGCCCCGGTCGTGGCGGGTTGCAAGAGACCCAGTACTTC. Translated: CASSPGRGGLQETQYF.

Many counts were recorded for this clonotype. V gene TRBV12-3 or TRBV12-4 combines with J gene TRBJ2-7; 10 bases line up with TRBD1. V shed 8 bases and J 6 bases; nucleotides not matched to a gene: 10. The CDR3 spans 14 residues. The CDR3 DNA sequence: TGTGCCAGCGGAGGGGAGACAGGGGGCTTCGAGCAGTACTTC. Amino acid sequence: CASGGETGGFEQYF.

This clonotype has ten or more counts. The chain links TRBV7-9 to TRBJ1-5; no firm D call. Germline V gene data show CDR1 as SEHNR and CDR2 as FQNEAQ (reference sequence). The CDR3 extends over 13 amino acids. Trimming removed 3 bases at V and 0 bases at J, with 3 bases between. As DNA, the CDR3 is TGTGCCAGCAGCTTTGGTAGCAATCAGCCCCAGCATTTT. Protein sequence: CASSFGSNQPQHF. Variable domain in full (rest from reference TRBV7-9 and TRBJ1-5): DTGVSQNPRHKITKRGQNVTFRCDPISEHNRLYWYRQTLGQGPEFLTYFQNEAQLEKSRLLSDRFSAERPKGSFSTLEIQRTEQGDSAMYLCASSFGSNQPQHFGDGTRLSIL.

This clonotype has a handful of counts. The CDR3 is CSARDGQKPSGQPQHF. CDR3 DNA sequence: TGCAGTGCTAGAGATGGGCAAAAACCAAGCGGTCAGCCCCAGCATTTT. The rearrangement uses TRBV20-1 and TRBJ1-5; D call uncertain. The V gene lost 0 bases and the J gene lost 6 bases, with 18 bases spanning the gap. The CDR3 has 16 amino acids. Germline loops: CDR1 DFQATT, CDR2 SNEGSKA (reference sequence).

Many counts were recorded for this clonotype. The V and J genes are TRBV7-2 and TRBJ2-1; the D is unclear. V lost 7 bases and J 5 bases, leaving 21 bases between the germline ends. Germline V CDR1 and CDR2: SGHTA, FQGNSA. This CDR3 comprises 16 residues. Here the CDR3 reads CASTIISGGRDNEQFF. CDR3 coding DNA: TGTGCCAGCACCATCATCTCGGGCGGACGGGACAATGAGCAGTTCTTC.

Many counts were recorded for this clonotype. The genes are TRBV6-2 or TRBV6-3 and TRBJ2-2, with a weak D call TRBD1 (6 bases). With 6 bases removed from V and 4 bases from J, the gap between germline ends came to 18 bases. There are 16 residues in the CDR3. Germline V gene data show CDR1 as MNHEY and CDR2 as SVGEGT. The CDR3 is CASRPVGGGRTGELFF. As DNA, the CDR3 is TGTGCCAGCAGACCCGTTGGGGGCGGTCGCACCGGGGAGCTGTTTTTT.

This clonotype appeared many times. The chain uses TRBV7-9 and TRBJ2-5; D unclear. This CDR3 comprises 14 residues. Germline CDR1 and CDR2: SEHNR and FQNEAQ (reference sequence). V was cut by 2 bases and J by 0 bases, with 7 bases left in between. The CDR3 spells CASSLTSNQETQYF. The CDR3 coding sequence is TGTGCCAGCAGCTTAACGTCTAACCAAGAGACCCAGTACTTC.

J is TRBJ2-3 and V is TRBV7-2, with TRBD2 matching 12 bases. The CDR3 length is 16 residues. Germline lookup yields CDR1 SGHTA and CDR2 FQGNSA. Trimming cost V 3 bases and J 4 bases; bases outside gene matches: 5. The CDR3 DNA follows: TGTGCCAGCAGCTTGACTAGCGGGAGCGGCGCAGATACGCAGTATTTT. Translation: CASSLTSGSGADTQYF.

This chain connects TRBV6-2 or TRBV6-3 to TRBJ1-5; no firm D call. V lost 4 bases and J lost 13, with 11 bases in between. The CDR3 totals 11 residues. The germline V gene encodes CDR1 MNHEY and CDR2 SVGEGT. CDR3 residues: CASSFRTEQHF. Written as DNA, the CDR3 is TGTGCCAGCAGTTTTCGGACGGAACAGCATTTT.

Ten or more counts support this clonotype. V is TRBV7-2 and J is TRBJ2-6; D might be TRBD1 (6 bases). Germline V gene sequence: CDR1 SGHTA, CDR2 FQGNSA. The ends were cut back, 5 bases at V and 3 bases at J, with 17 bases in the middle. CDR3 length equals 17 residues. The CDR3 sequence: CASSRTDRPLGANVLTF. CDR3 DNA sequence: TGTGCCAGCAGCAGAACCGACAGGCCTCTTGGGGCCAACGTCCTGACTTTC.

J is TRBJ2-5 and V is TRBV12-3 or TRBV12-4; D tentatively fits TRBD1 or TRBD2 (5 bases each). V lost 5 bases and J lost 4, with 11 bases in between. CDR3 length equals 13 residues. CDR3 DNA: TGTGCCAGCAGTCGGGGCTTCCGAGAGACCCAGTACTTC. Its translation: CASSRGFRETQYF.

The rearrangement links TRBV11-2 to TRBJ2-5; D may be TRBD1 or TRBD2 (5 bases each). Germline lookup yields CDR1 SGHAT and CDR2 FQNNGV. Trimming took 5 bases from V and 4 from J, leaving 14 bases between them. The CDR3 is 14 amino acids. CDR3 residues: CASSEGTSVETQYF. The CDR3 nucleotides read TGTGCCAGCAGCGAGGGGACCAGCGTAGAGACCCAGTACTTC.

This clonotype was detected many times. V and J are TRBV7-2 and TRBJ2-1, with D possibly matching TRBD1 (5 bases). Germline CDR1 SGHTA, CDR2 FQGNSA. The CDR3 is made up of 14 amino acids. V gave up 2 bases and J gave up 9 bases, with 14 bases separating them. CDR3 in DNA: TGTGCCAGCAGCTTATTGGGCAGGGTTACTGAGCAGTTCTTC. Translated: CASSLLGRVTEQFF. The entire variable domain, with the rest obtained from reference TRBV7-2 and TRBJ2-1, is as follows: GAGVSQSPSNKVTEKGKDVELRCDPISGHTALYWYRQSLGQGLEFLIYFQGNSAPDKSGLPSDRFSAERTGGSVSTLTIQRTQQEDSAVYLCASSLLGRVTEQFFGPGTRLTVL.

This clonotype was recorded many times. This chain links TRBV6-6 with TRBJ2-1, with D possibly TRBD1 on 5 matching bases. The germline gives CDR1 MNHNY, CDR2 SVGAGI (reference sequence). The CDR3 runs 18 residues. V lost 3 bases and J 4 bases, leaving 22 bases between the germline ends. CDR3 in amino acids: CASSYPRFKGQGYNEQFF. CDR3 coding DNA: TGTGCCAGCAGTTATCCCCGATTTAAGGGGCAGGGTTACAATGAGCAGTTCTTC.

In its sample, this clonotype was seen many times. The J gene is TRBJ1-5, the V gene TRBV28, with TRBD1 as a possible D gene (5 bases). The CDR3 has 16 residues. The V gene's germline CDR1 is MDHEN and CDR2 SYDVKM. V was clipped by 6 bases and J by 0 bases, with 15 bases between them. DNA for the CDR3: TGTGCCAGCAGAACTCGGACAATTTATAGCAATCAGCCCCAGCATTTT. As protein: CASRTRTIYSNQPQHF.

This clonotype turned up a few times. One junction end does not reproduce the germline sequence, and a read error may be involved. V usage is TRBV13 and J usage is TRBJ1-6; 10 bases are a match to TRBD1. The CDR3 loop spans 14 amino acids. The germline CDR1 and CDR2 sequences are PRHDT and FYEKMQ (reference sequence). The CDR3, as DNA: TGCGCCAGCACCCAGGGACAGGGGAATTCACCCCTCCACTTT. The encoded protein is CASTQGQGNSPLHF. Full variable domain (missing parts from reference TRBV13 and TRBJ1-6): AAGVIQSPRHLIKEKRETATLKCYPIPRHDTVYWYQQGPGQDPQFLISFYEKMQSDKGSIPDRFSAQQFSDYHSELNMSSLELGDSALYFCASTQGQGNSPLHFGNGTRLTVT.

This clonotype has a count of ten or more. J is TRBJ1-1 and V is TRBV7-2; 8 bases align to TRBD1. Trimming took 4 bases from V and 0 from J; bases not matched to a gene: 1. The V gene's germline CDR1 is SGHTA and CDR2 FQGNSA. The CDR3 is 14 amino acids. CDR3 coding DNA: TGTGCCAGCAGCTCAGGGGGCATGAACACTGAAGCTTTCTTT. Translating it yields CASSSGGMNTEAFF. The whole variable domain, filled in from reference TRBV7-2 and TRBJ1-1, reads GAGVSQSPSNKVTEKGKDVELRCDPISGHTALYWYRQSLGQGLEFLIYFQGNSAPDKSGLPSDRFSAERTGGSVSTLTIQRTQQEDSAVYLCASSSGGMNTEAFFGQGTRLTVV.

This clonotype was observed at least ten times. The chain couples TRBV7-6 to TRBJ2-7, with a tentative D call TRBD2 (5 bases). This CDR3 has 15 residues. Germline V CDR1 and CDR2: SGHVS, FNYEAQ. V was cut by 3 bases and J by 1 base, with 13 bases left in between. The CDR3 sequence is CASSLEASSSYEQYF. CDR3 coding DNA: TGTGCCAGCAGCTTGGAGGCTAGCTCGTCCTACGAGCAGTACTTC. The whole variable domain, remainder taken from reference TRBV7-6 and TRBJ2-7, is GAGVSQSPRYKVTKRGQDVALRCDPISGHVSLYWYRQALGQGPEFLTYFNYEAQQDKSGLPNDRFSAERPEGSISTLTIQRTEQRDSAMYRCASSLEASSSYEQYFGPGTRLTVT.